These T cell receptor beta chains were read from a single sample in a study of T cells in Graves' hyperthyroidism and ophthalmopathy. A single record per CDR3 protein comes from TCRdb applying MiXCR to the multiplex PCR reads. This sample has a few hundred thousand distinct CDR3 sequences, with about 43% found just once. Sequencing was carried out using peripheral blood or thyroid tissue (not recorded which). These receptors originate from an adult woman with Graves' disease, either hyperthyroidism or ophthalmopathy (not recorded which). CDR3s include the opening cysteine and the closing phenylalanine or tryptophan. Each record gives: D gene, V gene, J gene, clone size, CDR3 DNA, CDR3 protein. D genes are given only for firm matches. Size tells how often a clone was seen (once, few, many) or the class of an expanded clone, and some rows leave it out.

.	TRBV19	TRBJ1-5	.	TGTGCCAGTAATAGGATTTACAATCAGCCCCAGCATTTT	CASNRIYNQPQHF
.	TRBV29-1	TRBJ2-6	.	TGCAGCGTGAGGGGGTGGGGGTCAGGGGCCAACGTCCTGACTTTC	CSVRGWGSGANVLTF
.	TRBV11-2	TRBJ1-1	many	TGTGCCAGCAGCCCAGGGAGGTTGGACACTGAAGCTTTCTTT	CASSPGRLDTEAFF
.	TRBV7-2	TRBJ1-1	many	TGTGCCAGCAGCCTCCGGGCCCCGGGAGCGGACACTGAAGCTTTCTTT	CASSLRAPGADTEAFF
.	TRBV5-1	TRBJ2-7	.	TGCGCCAGCAGCTTGCGGCAGGGGTTTGGGTACGAGCAGTACTTC	CASSLRQGFGYEQYF
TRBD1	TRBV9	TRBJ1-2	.	TGTGCCAGCAGCTCGGGACAGGGATCGAATGGCTACACCTTC	CASSSGQGSNGYTF
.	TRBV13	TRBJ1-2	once	TGTGCCAGCAGTTTTAGTTTCGCGGCAGCTGGCTACACCTTC	CASSFSFAAAGYTF
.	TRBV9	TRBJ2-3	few	TGTGCCAGCAGCCCCTTGGGGAACACAGATACGCAGTATTTT	CASSPLGNTDTQYF
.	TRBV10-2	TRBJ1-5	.	TGCGCCAGCAGCGCACATGAAGAGACCCAGCATTTT	CASSAHEETQHF
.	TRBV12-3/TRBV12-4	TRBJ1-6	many	TGTGCCAGCAGAATGGGGGAGGTTGCACCCCTCCACTTT	CASRMGEVAPLHF
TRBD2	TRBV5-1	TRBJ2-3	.	TGCGCCAGCAGCCTAACGGGACTACCCTTCGACACAGATACGCAGTATTTT	CASSLTGLPFDTDTQYF
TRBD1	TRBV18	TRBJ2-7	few	TGTGCCAGCTCACCGGGACAGGGGTATGGGGAGCAGTACTTC	CASSPGQGYGEQYF
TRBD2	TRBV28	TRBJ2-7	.	TGTGCCATCAGTCCTGGGACTAGTTTCACCTACGAGCAGTACTTC	CAISPGTSFTYEQYF
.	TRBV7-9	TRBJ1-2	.	TGTGCCAGCAGCCAAGGGACGGGACGGCAAGAGGATAACTATGGCTACACCTTC	CASSQGTGRQEDNYGYTF
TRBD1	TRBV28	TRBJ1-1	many	TGTGCCAGCAGTCCTCAACAGGGGTTCACTGAAGCTTTCTTT	CASSPQQGFTEAFF
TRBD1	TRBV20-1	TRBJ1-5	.	TGCAGTGCCAGCAGGTATCAGGGGGGTCACTGGCCCCAGCATTTT	CSASRYQGGHWPQHF
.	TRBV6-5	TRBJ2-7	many	TGTGCCAGCAGTTACTATCCGGGACTTTACGAGCAGTACTTC	CASSYYPGLYEQYF
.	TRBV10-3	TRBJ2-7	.	TGTGCCATCAGTGAGGGGGCGAGGAGCTCCTACGAGCAGTACTTC	CAISEGARSSYEQYF
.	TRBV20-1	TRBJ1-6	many	TGCAGTGCAATTTCCAGGTCCATCTATAATTCACCCCTCCACTTT	CSAISRSIYNSPLHF
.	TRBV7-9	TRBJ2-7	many	TGTGCCAGCAGCTTGGCCATTGACTCCTACGAGCAGTACTTC	CASSLAIDSYEQYF
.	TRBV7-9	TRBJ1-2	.	TGCGCCAGCAGCTTAGCGTCGGGGCGAGGCTATGGCTACACCTTC	CASSLASGRGYGYTF
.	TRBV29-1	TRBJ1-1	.	TGCAGCGCCCGGGTTGGCACTGAAGCTTTCTTT	CSARVGTEAFF
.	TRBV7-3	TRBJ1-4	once	TGTGCCAGCAGCTTAATTGGGGGGGCCTCTAATGAAAAACTGTTTTTT	CASSLIGGASNEKLFF
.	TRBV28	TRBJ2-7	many	TGTGCCAGCAGTTTAGCGGAGTACGAGCAGTACTTC	CASSLAEYEQYF
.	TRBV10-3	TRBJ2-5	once	TGTGCCATCAGTTCACAGGGGGGAGCGGGGACCCAAGAGACCCAGTACTTC	CAISSQGGAGTQETQYF
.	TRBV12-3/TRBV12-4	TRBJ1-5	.	TGTGCCAGCAGTTTAGAGGCCAGTAATCAGCCCCAGCATTTT	CASSLEASNQPQHF
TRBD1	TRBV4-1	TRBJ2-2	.	TGCGCCAGCAGCAAGAGCCTACAGGGGATAAGGGCCGGGGAGCTGTTTTTT	CASSKSLQGIRAGELFF
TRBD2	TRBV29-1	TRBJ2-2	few	TGCAGCGTGGAAGATCTAGCGGAGGGGACCGGGGAGCTGTTTTTT	CSVEDLAEGTGELFF
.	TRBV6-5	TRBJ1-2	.	TGTGCCAGCAGTTTCGCAGGGACTTATGGCTACACCTTC	CASSFAGTYGYTF
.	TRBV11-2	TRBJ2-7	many	TGTGCCAGCAGCCCCGGGTGGAACTACGAGCAGTACTTC	CASSPGWNYEQYF
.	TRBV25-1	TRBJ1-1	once	TGTGCCTGCAGTGCTCGGGGACATCTGAACACTGAAGCTTTCTTT	CACSARGHLNTEAFF
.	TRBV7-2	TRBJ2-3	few	TGTGCCAGCAGCTCCCGGGCTACAAGCACAGATACGCAGTATTTT	CASSSRATSTDTQYF
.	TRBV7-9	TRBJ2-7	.	TGCGCCAGCAGCCAAGGAACGAACTCCTACGAGCAGTACTTC	CASSQGTNSYEQYF
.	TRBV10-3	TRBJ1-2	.	TGTGCCATTGCCAGCAGTTATGGACCTTATGGCTACACCTTC	CAIASSYGPYGYTF
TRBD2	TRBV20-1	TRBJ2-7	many	TGCAGTGCTAGAGACCCTCTAGCGGGAGGCTACGAGCAGTACTTC	CSARDPLAGGYEQYF
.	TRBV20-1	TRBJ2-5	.	TGCAGTGCTCCCCAAGGGGGGGCCCAGTACTTC	CSAPQGGAQYF
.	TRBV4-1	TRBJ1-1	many	TGCGCCAGCAGTCCCGTAGCGATGGGGACTGAAGCTTTCTTT	CASSPVAMGTEAFF
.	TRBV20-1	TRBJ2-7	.	TGCAGTGCTAGGGACAACTACGAGCAGTACTTC	CSARDNYEQYF
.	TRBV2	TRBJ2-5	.	TGTGCCAGCAGTGAACGCAGCAGGTTCCTCCAAGAGACCCAGTACTTC	CASSERSRFLQETQYF
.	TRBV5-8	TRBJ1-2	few	TGTGCCAGCAGCCCTGGACCTGACCTATATGGCTACACCTTC	CASSPGPDLYGYTF
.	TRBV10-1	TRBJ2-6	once	TGCGCCAGCAGCTCAGGGGAAGGGGCCAACGTCCTGACTTTC	CASSSGEGANVLTF
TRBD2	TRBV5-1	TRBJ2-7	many	TGCGCCAGCAGCTTCTTACTAGCGGGAGCCGTCGAGCAGTACTTC	CASSFLLAGAVEQYF
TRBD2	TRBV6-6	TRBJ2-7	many	TGTGCCAGCAGCGCTAGCGGTTTCACCTACGAGCAGTACTTC	CASSASGFTYEQYF
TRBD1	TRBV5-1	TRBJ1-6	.	TGCGCCAGCAGCTTGGGACAGGGGGCGCGAAATTCACCCCTCCACTTT	CASSLGQGARNSPLHF
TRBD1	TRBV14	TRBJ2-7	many	TGTGCCAGCAGCCAAAAGGGGGGACAGGGATATTCCCCTACCCGAAACGAGCAGTACTTC	CASSQKGGQGYSPTRNEQYF
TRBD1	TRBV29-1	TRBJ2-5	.	TGCAGCGTTGTGGGGGGACAGGGTCACGGAAACCAAGAGACCCAGTACTTC	CSVVGGQGHGNQETQYF
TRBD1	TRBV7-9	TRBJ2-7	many	TGTGCCAGCAGCTTGGGGACAGGGGCCCTCTACGAGCAGTACTTC	CASSLGTGALYEQYF
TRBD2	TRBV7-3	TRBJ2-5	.	TGTGCCAGGACTAGCGAGGCGGTGACCCAGTACTTC	CARTSEAVTQYF
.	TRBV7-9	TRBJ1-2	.	TGTGCCAGCAGCTTAGACGCCGGGTCAGGCACCTTGTATGGCTACACCTTC	CASSLDAGSGTLYGYTF
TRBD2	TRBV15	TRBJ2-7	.	TGTGCCACCAGCGGCGGGAGTCCGAACTACGAGCAGTACTTC	CATSGGSPNYEQYF
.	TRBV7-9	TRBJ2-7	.	TGCGCCAGCAGCCCCCCCCCCTCGGCGTCCTACGAGCAGTACTTC	CASSPPPSASYEQYF
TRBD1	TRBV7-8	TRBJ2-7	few	TGTGCCAGCAGCTTGAGACAGGGTGGGCAGTACTTC	CASSLRQGGQYF
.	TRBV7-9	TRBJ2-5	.	TGTGCCAGCAGCCAGGGGGGGCTAGATCGAGAGACCCAGTACTTC	CASSQGGLDRETQYF